The clone carrying this T cell receptor beta chain was counted a few times. Its antigen is not known. The germline gives CDR1 MGHRA, CDR2 YSYEKL. This CDR3 comprises 15 residues. V gave up 3 bases and J gave up 2 bases; unmatched junction bases: 2. This specimen comes from a study of T cell repertoires in cytomegalovirus infection. Via MiXCR, TCRdb re-called the reads, giving one row per CDR3 protein. The data contain tens of thousands of distinct CDR3 sequences, 20% of them singletons. This receptor was obtained from a human donor in good health (CMV status not recorded). Some clones in this sample may be carry-over from other donors' samples. The chain combines TRBV4-1 with TRBJ2-5; TRBD2 matches 11 bases. Sequenced input: PBMCs, sequenced either directly or after in vitro stimulation (not recorded which). CDR3 residues: CASSHSGGAQETQYF. DNA of the CDR3: TGCGCCAGCAGCCATAGCGGGGGGGCTCAAGAGACCCAGTACTTC.